This TCR beta chain was identified during a study of blood T cells in healthy people across ages. The length of the CDR3 is 14 residues. The germline V gene encodes CDR1 SGHNT and CDR2 YENEEA. V lost 5 bases and J lost 6, with 13 bases in between. PCR was performed a second time for 7 to 11 cycles using a sample-barcoded 5' primer and a J-beta primer mix. MiXCR, run by TCRdb on the 5' RACE reads, gives a single entry per CDR3 protein. In the table there are about a million distinct CDR3 sequences, about 44% of which are singletons. The rearrangement joins TRBV11-3 to TRBJ2-2; D might be TRBD2 (5 bases). The sequenced sample was blood. The TCR sequence derives from a man aged 25 to 40 in good health. The CDR3 bases are TGTGCCAGCAGCCTAGGCCCGGAGGCCGGGGAGCTGTTTTTT. Its translation is CASSLGPEAGELFF.